The clone carrying this TCR beta chain was observed at least ten times. Its antigen remains unidentified. Tagging with unique molecular identifiers was applied to individual cDNA molecules. TCRdb reprocessed the 5' RACE reads with MiXCR, giving one entry per CDR3 protein. The data hold about 34,000 distinct CDR3 sequences, with roughly 5.7% observed a single time. This sample was taken from a study of early T cells in non-severe SARS-CoV-2 infection. Study summary: Bulk RNA taken from unsorted whole blood was sequenced, leaving chains unpaired.

Findings of the study overall: Using VDJdb, the matching emphasized anti-spike CD8 responses while missing private and CD4 specificities.

This clonotype originated in an adult who was a healthcare worker with PCR-confirmed SARS-CoV-2 infection or an uninfected control (not recorded which). The source material was whole blood.

The CDR3 DNA reads TGTGCCAGCGGGCGGACAGGGGATTCACCCCTCCACTTT. It is translated as CASGRTGDSPLHF. The chain combines TRBV6-1 with TRBJ1-6; the match to TRBD1 covers 9 bases. Germline CDR1 and CDR2: MNHNS and SASEGT. The CDR3 length is 13 residues. V dropped 8 bases and J dropped 8; count of bases not matched to a gene: 4.